Below, one TCR beta chain is given with its context. The antigen is undetermined. This CDR3 is 15 amino acids long. Trimming left V 2 bases short and J 7 bases short, with 12 bases between. A quantity of roughly 0.5 to 1 ug RNA underwent reverse transcription using random hexamers. TCRdb re-derived calls from the immunoSEQ multiplex PCR reads in MiXCR, one entry per CDR3 protein. The sample includes under 200,000 distinct CDR3 sequences, roughly 90% of them seen just once. This specimen comes from a study of CD8 T cells in Susac syndrome. Study information: When blood was drawn, patients with Susac syndrome were on intravenous immunoglobulin alone, on corticosteroids, or therapy-naive. Study outcomes and limitations: The study recognized that its TCR sequencing and HLA analysis covered a relatively small number of individuals. Clonal expansion did not appear in Susac syndrome CD4+ T cell repertoires.

In blood CD8+ and CD4+ T cells, TCR beta underwent sequencing. The V and J genes are TRBV23-1 and TRBJ1-6; no clear D gene. TRBV23-1 is an ORF; its function is uncertain. Input material: CD4+ T cells from PBMCs. This TCR came from a human donor with Susac syndrome. CDR3 nucleotides: TGCGCCAGCAGTCAAGGCGAAGAAAGCAATTCACCCCTCCACTTT. It codes for CASSQGEESNSPLHF.